Listed below are T cell receptor beta chains from one sample, sequenced in a study of T-cell memory formation after mild COVID-19. TCRdb reprocessed the 5' RACE reads with MiXCR, giving one entry per CDR3 protein. The sample shows about 250,000 distinct CDR3 sequences, 15% of them seen only once. The sample taken for sequencing was PBMCs or a T cell subset sorted from them (not recorded which). Receptor source: an adult woman who had mild COVID-19 (a few samples of this study predate the infection). Cell type and time point are not known. Each CDR3 is given with its conserved first and last residue. The D gene is left open where the match is weak. Only some rows state a clone size, as once, few, many or a class for expanded clones.

clone_size d_call j_call v_call cdr3_nt cdr3_aa
- TRBD2 TRBJ2-3 TRBV4-1 TGCGCCAGCAGCCAAGATCAACGGGGGGGCAGGACAGATACGCAGTATTTT CASSQDQRGGRTDTQYF
once - TRBJ2-3 TRBV18 TGTGCCAGCTCAACCCAGGGATCTAGCACAGATACGCAGTATTTT CASSTQGSSTDTQYF
- - TRBJ2-7 TRBV4-1 TGCGCCAGCAGCCAAGTTCCCGGACAGAGCTCCTACGAGCAGTACTTC CASSQVPGQSSYEQYF
few TRBD2 TRBJ2-3 TRBV6-2/TRBV6-3 TGTGCCAGCAGTCAGCGACTAGCGGGTTCCACAGATACGCAGTATTTT CASSQRLAGSTDTQYF
- - TRBJ1-5 TRBV30 TGTGCCTGGACGGTGGGAAATCAGCCCCAGCATTTT CAWTVGNQPQHF
- - TRBJ2-1 TRBV24-1 TGTGCCACCAGTGTCCGGGGGGCGGGCTCCTACAATGAGCAGTTCTTC CATSVRGAGSYNEQFF
- TRBD1 TRBJ2-1 TRBV19 TGTGCCAGTAGCAACAGGGGAAGCTCCTACAATGAGCAGTTCTTC CASSNRGSSYNEQFF
few - TRBJ2-1 TRBV21-1 TGTGCCAGCAGTCGGGATCGTCTCTGCTCCTACAATGAGCAGTTCTTC CASSRDRLCSYNEQFF
many - TRBJ2-1 TRBV7-3 TGTGCCAGCAGCTCTACTACGGGGGGCCGGGGTGAGCAGTTCTTC CASSSTTGGRGEQFF
- - TRBJ2-5 TRBV7-2 TGTGCCAGCAGCCCACGCAGGGGTTTGGTAGAGACCCAGTACTTC CASSPRRGLVETQYF
few TRBD2 TRBJ2-5 TRBV6-1 TGTGCCAGCAGTGACGGGGGGAAGACCCAGTACTTC CASSDGGKTQYF
many TRBD1 TRBJ2-7 TRBV7-2 TGTGCCAGCAGCCTACAAGGACAGGGGGCAGCAGACGAGCAGTACTTC CASSLQGQGAADEQYF
many - TRBJ2-7 TRBV7-9 TGTGCCAGCAGCTCCTCGAGCGCCTCCTACGAGCAGTACTTC CASSSSSASYEQYF
- - TRBJ1-1 TRBV20-1 TGCAGTGCTAGGTCAACGACAGGATACAACACTGAAGCTTTCTTT CSARSTTGYNTEAFF
many - TRBJ2-1 TRBV4-1 TGCGCCAGCAGCCACTCAGGGGGGGGCTACAATGAGCAGTTCTTC CASSHSGGGYNEQFF
- - TRBJ1-2 TRBV29-1 TGCAGCGTTGGTCCCCGCCTCTATGGCTACACCTTC CSVGPRLYGYTF
- - TRBJ1-2 TRBV29-1 TGCAGCGTAGAACAGGGTTTCACTGGCTACACCTTC CSVEQGFTGYTF
few - TRBJ2-3 TRBV5-1 TGCGCCAGCAGCTTCAGGTTTAGCACAGATACGCAGTATTTT CASSFRFSTDTQYF
many TRBD2 TRBJ2-3 TRBV11-3 TGTGCCAGCAGCTTAGGCCTAGCGGGAGTCACAGATACGCAGTATTTT CASSLGLAGVTDTQYF
- TRBD1 TRBJ2-7 TRBV20-1 TGCAGTGCTAGTAGACAGGGTCCCTACGAGCAGTACTTC CSASRQGPYEQYF
few - TRBJ1-1 TRBV7-3 TGTGCCAGCAGCTTATTACCCGGACGGGGTTCCTTTACTGAAGCTTTCTTT CASSLLPGRGSFTEAFF
few TRBD2 TRBJ2-1 TRBV11-3 TGTGCCAGCCGCAGCGGGAGCTCCTACAATGAGCAGTTCTTC CASRSGSSYNEQFF
- TRBD1 TRBJ2-5 TRBV29-1 TGCAGCGTCGGGACAGGTCTTGGAGAGACCCAGTACTTC CSVGTGLGETQYF
- - TRBJ1-1 TRBV4-1 TGCGCCAGTGACTCGCGGGGCACTGAAGCTTTCTTT CASDSRGTEAFF
many - TRBJ1-1 TRBV5-1 TGCGCCAGCAGCCCGAGGGGACTGAACACTGAAGCTTTCTTT CASSPRGLNTEAFF
few - TRBJ1-4 TRBV30 TGTGCCTGGCATCGGACTGGGTCATCCTATAATGAAAAACTGTTTTTT CAWHRTGSSYNEKLFF
- - TRBJ2-3 TRBV3-1 TGTGCCAGCAGAGCGCGGGGCACAGATACGCAGTATTTT CASRARGTDTQYF
- TRBD2 TRBJ2-3 TRBV2 TGTGCCAGCAGGCCGTATTACGCTAGCGGGGGGGGAGATACGCAGTATTTT CASRPYYASGGGDTQYF
many - TRBJ2-1 TRBV5-5 TGTGCCAGCAGCTTGGCGGGGTTAGGTGAGCAGTTCTTC CASSLAGLGEQFF
- - TRBJ2-2 TRBV5-4 TGTGCCAGCAGTTTTGCGGGCACCGGGGAGCTGTTTTTT CASSFAGTGELFF